This T cell receptor beta chain was recovered during a study of monozygotic twins with cystic fibrosis. General study results and limits: Monozygotic CF twins shared more identical nucleotide clonotypes than unrelated patients.

Looked up from germline, CDR1 is SGHNT and CDR2 is YYREEE (reference sequence). Trimming stripped 4 bases from V and 7 bases from J, with 24 bases between. CDR3 length equals 17 residues. Repertoires were generated with immunoSEQ multiplex PCR, while TCRdb's copy carries only in-frame clones and drops some. There are tens of thousands of clones in the sample; around 82% occur only once, and around 1.7% lies in the top ten. In regard to this clone: Its antigen is not known.

This clonotype was sampled from a girl aged 2 to 10 with cystic fibrosis. V usage is TRBV5-4 and J usage is TRBJ2-1; unclear D gene. Input material: blood. CDR3 in amino acids: CASSMDPRGKTRNEQFF. The CDR3 DNA follows: TGTGCCAGCAGCATGGACCCTCGAGGTAAGACGAGGAATGAGCAGTTCTTC.